These 6 T cell receptor beta chains were sequenced from one sample in a study of control samples from healthy donors and cancer patients (TCRdb year 2020). Library method: the immunoSEQ multiplex PCR assay. TCRdb took over this immuneACCESS table, retaining in-frame rearrangements with V and J assigned. Such tables are incomplete; in checked studies, under half of the missing clones stem from an unresolved V gene, and the remainder is unexplained. The sample profile shows about 110,000 clones; about 80% of them were found once. In total, the top ten clones hold about 13% of the sample. The specimen was blood. These receptors were obtained from a woman between 50 and 59 years old in good health.

The V call is TRBV12-3 or TRBV12-4, the J call TRBJ2-7; D uncertain. The CDR3 is made up of 13 amino acids. Trimming removed 8 bases at V and 3 bases at J, with 14 bases between. This CDR3 reads CASSRGRLYEQYF. In nucleotides, the CDR3 is TGTGCCAGCTCACGTGGCAGGCTCTACGAGCAGTACTTC.

The chain has TRBV5-8 and TRBJ1-6; D is uncertain. V dropped 4 bases and J dropped 0 bases, with 8 bases sitting between them. Germline CDR1 and CDR2: SGHTS and YDEGEE. CDR3 length: 15 residues. The CDR3 reads CASSEESSYNSPLHF. CDR3 DNA: TGTGCCAGCAGCGAAGAGAGCTCCTATAATTCACCCCTCCACTTT.

A single count supports this clone. This rearrangement joins TRBV5-1 to TRBJ2-5; D is possibly TRBD1 (6 bases). The CDR3 is 15 amino acids. CDR1 SGHRS and CDR2 YFSETQ come from the germline V gene. V was trimmed by 1 base and J by 5 bases, leaving 15 bases between them. The DNA of the CDR3 is TGCGCCAGCAGCTTGCAGTCAGGGGCCTCCGAGACCCAGTACTTC. Residues: CASSLQSGASETQYF. The whole variable domain, filled in from reference TRBV5-1 and TRBJ2-5, reads KAGVTQTPRYLIKTRGQQVTLSCSPISGHRSVSWYQQTPGQGLQFLFEYFSETQRNKGNFPGRFSGRQFSNSRSEMNVSTLELGDSALYLCASSLQSGASETQYFGPGTRLLVL.

The chain joins TRBV5-1 to TRBJ1-4; no clear D. This CDR3 region has 14 residues. Per the germline V gene, CDR1 is SGHRS and CDR2 is YFSETQ. V was pared by 3 bases and J by 0 bases, with 6 bases between. CDR3 DNA sequence: TGCGCCAGCAGCTCGGATTCAACTAATGAAAAACTGTTTTTT. Residues: CASSSDSTNEKLFF.

V is TRBV9 and J is TRBJ2-1; a possible D gene is TRBD2 (7 bases). Trimming removed 1 base at V and 8 bases at J, with 13 bases between. The germline V gene has CDR1 SGDLS and CDR2 YYNGEE. CDR3 size: 14 residues. The CDR3 reads CASSVRGALHEQFF. DNA for the CDR3: TGTGCCAGCAGCGTACGGGGGGCATTGCATGAGCAGTTCTTC.

The chain couples TRBV4-3 to TRBJ2-1; 9 bases are a match to TRBD2. The V gene's germline CDR1 is LGHNA and CDR2 YSLEER. The V gene end was trimmed by 0 bases and the J gene end by 9 bases; junction bases not matched to a gene: 3. There are 14 residues in the CDR3. As DNA, the CDR3 is TGCGCCAGCAGCCAAGATCGACTAGCGGCTGAGCAGTTCTTC. This codes for CASSQDRLAAEQFF.